The rows below give T cell receptor beta chains drawn from one sample of a study of blood T cell repertoires in COVID-19. The assay was immunoSEQ multiplex PCR, and TCRdb's table has in-frame clones only and misses some. The sample includes about 120,000 clones, roughly 81% of them seen just once. The sample taken for sequencing was peripheral blood. The receptor source for this set is a man between 40 and 49 years old with acute or convalescent COVID-19. Both conserved end residues are part of each CDR3. Each record gives: D gene, J gene, clone size, V gene, CDR3 DNA, CDR3 protein. The D gene is left open where the match is weak. Some rows have no size entry. The others give once, few or many, or a class for an expanded clone.

D: -; J: TRBJ2-5; size: -; V: TRBV12-5; DNA: TGTGCTAGTGGCCAGTCGGGTGGGGCGAAAGAGACCCAGTACTTC; CDR3: CASGQSGGAKETQYF
D: TRBD1; J: TRBJ2-1; size: once; V: TRBV7-2; DNA: TGTGCCAGCAGCCTATTATACAGGGGTAACAATGAGCAGTTCTTC; CDR3: CASSLLYRGNNEQFF
D: -; J: TRBJ2-3; size: -; V: TRBV14; DNA: TGTGCCAGCAGTCGGGACTTATCAGATACGCAGTATTTT; CDR3: CASSRDLSDTQYF
D: TRBD1; J: TRBJ2-2; size: -; V: TRBV6-5; DNA: TGTGCCAGCAGGAGGGGGCCGAACACCGGGGAGCTGTTTTTT; CDR3: CASRRGPNTGELFF
D: -; J: TRBJ1-2; size: -; V: TRBV2; DNA: TGTGCCAGCAGTGAGGTTCGGGGCTACACCTTC; CDR3: CASSEVRGYTF
D: -; J: TRBJ2-1; size: -; V: TRBV6-5; DNA: TGTGCCAGCACCGAGGGAATGGAGCAGTTCTTC; CDR3: CASTEGMEQFF
D: TRBD1; J: TRBJ2-3; size: few; V: TRBV5-4; DNA: TGTGCCAGCAGCAACCGACAGGGAGCAGATACGCAGTATTTT; CDR3: CASSNRQGADTQYF
D: TRBD1; J: TRBJ1-2; size: -; V: TRBV10-3; DNA: TGTGCCATCAGTGGGGGACCGGGACAGACTAACTATGGCTACACCTTC; CDR3: CAISGGPGQTNYGYTF
D: TRBD2; J: TRBJ2-3; size: -; V: TRBV6-2/TRBV6-3; DNA: TGTGCCAGCAGTAAAGCTCCCGGGACTAGCGGGGGAAGCACAGATACGCAGTATTTT; CDR3: CASSKAPGTSGGSTDTQYF
D: -; J: TRBJ1-2; size: -; V: TRBV7-2; DNA: TGTGCCAGCAGCTTAGCGAACAGTAACTATGGCTACACCTTC; CDR3: CASSLANSNYGYTF
D: TRBD1; J: TRBJ1-3; size: -; V: TRBV13; DNA: TGTGCCAGCAGCTCCATCCGACAGGGTGGAAACACCATATATTTT; CDR3: CASSSIRQGGNTIYF